The 24 T cell receptor beta chains below all came from one sample that was sequenced in a study of blood T cells in healthy people across ages. Primed by a sample-barcoded 5' primer and a J-beta primer mix, a second PCR proceeded for 7 to 11 cycles. MiXCR, run by TCRdb on the 5' RACE reads, gives a single entry per CDR3 protein. The sample has about 1.6 million distinct CDR3 sequences, about 31% seen once; the top ten hold roughly 10%. The sequencing input was blood. These receptors were taken from a woman in her 30s in good health.

This clonotype was detected only a few times. The genes are TRBV6-5 and TRBJ2-5, with D perhaps TRBD1 or TRBD2 (5 bases each). The germline CDR1 and CDR2 sequences are MNHEY and SVGAGI. CDR3 length: 15 residues. Between the trimmed V and J ends, which lost 0 bases and 5 bases, there was a span of 13 bases. The CDR3 is CASSYSEGDAETQYF. For the CDR3, the DNA is TGTGCCAGCAGTTACTCGGAAGGGGACGCGGAGACCCAGTACTTC.

The chain recombines TRBV12-3 or TRBV12-4 with TRBJ1-2; D gene uncertain. The V end lost 6 bases, the J end lost 6 bases, and 14 bases lay between the germline ends. The CDR3 has 13 amino acids. As DNA, the CDR3 is TGTGCCAGCAGGCATTGGGAAGATCATGGCTACACCTTC. Translating it yields CASRHWEDHGYTF.

This CDR3 reads CASSYGLAENEQFF. In DNA, the CDR3 is TGTGCCAGCAGCTACGGACTAGCGGAAAATGAGCAGTTCTTC. The gene calls are TRBV7-2 and TRBJ2-1, with 10 bases matching TRBD2. CDR1 is SGHTA and CDR2 is FQGNSA in the germline V gene. CDR3 length: 14 residues. V gave up 4 bases and J gave up 7 bases; unmatched junction bases: 4.

This clonotype appeared many times. CDR3 protein: CASSLTSGGPYEQYF. The CDR3, as DNA: TGTGCCAGCAGTTTGACTAGCGGGGGGCCCTACGAGCAGTACTTC. V and J are TRBV12-3 or TRBV12-4 and TRBJ2-7, with TRBD2 identical over 13 bases. The CDR3 is 15 residues long. J gave up 2 bases and V 3 bases, and 1 base lay outside the gene matches.

This clonotype was seen at least ten times. This chain joins TRBV6-2 or TRBV6-3 and TRBJ2-7, with D perhaps given as TRBD1 or TRBD2 (5 bases each). Between the trimmed V and J ends, which lost 0 bases and 7 bases, there was a span of 10 bases. The CDR3 has 13 residues. Germline V lookup: CDR1 MNHEY, CDR2 SVGEGT. CDR3 DNA: TGTGCCAGCAGTTACTCGTCGTGGGGGGAGCAGTACTTC. Protein: CASSYSSWGEQYF.

The CDR3 coding sequence is TGCGCCAGCAATAGCGGGATTGGGACCCAGTACTTC. Translated, it gives CASNSGIGTQYF. This chain uses TRBV5-1 with TRBJ2-5; 8 positions agree with TRBD2. CDR1 is SGHRS and CDR2 is YFSETQ in the germline V gene. V shed 6 bases and J 7 bases; nucleotides not matched to a gene: 5. There are 12 residues in the CDR3.

A remark on this clonotype: The junction departs from germline at one end; a sequencing error may be responsible. V usage is TRBV7-2 and J usage is TRBJ2-1, with unresolved D. The V gene's germline CDR1 is SGHTA and CDR2 FQGNSA. This CDR3 comprises 12 residues. The CDR3 reads CACSLWLNEQFF. CDR3 sequence (DNA): TGTGCCTGCAGCTTATGGCTTAATGAGCAGTTCTTC.

The chain is built from TRBV5-1 and TRBJ2-7; maybe TRBD1 (6 bases). This CDR3 contains 14 residues. V was shortened by 4 bases and J by 6 bases, with 17 bases between the two germline ends. Looked up from germline, CDR1 is SGHRS and CDR2 is YFSETQ. The CDR3 DNA follows: TGCGCCAGCAGCGGGGGTGGGGGCGAAGGCGAGCAGTACTTC. It yields the protein CASSGGGGEGEQYF.

The table lists this clonotype with a few counts. The chain recombines TRBV28 with TRBJ2-1, with D maybe TRBD2 (6 bases). The CDR3 is made up of 14 amino acids. Trimming left V 7 bases short and J 4 bases short, with 14 bases between. Looked up from germline, CDR1 is MDHEN and CDR2 is SYDVKM. CDR3 bases: TGTGCCAGCATAATTAGGAGGGGTTACAATGAGCAGTTCTTC. Translated: CASIIRRGYNEQFF.

The CDR3 protein is CASSLKPHLAGVAYNEQFF. In DNA, the CDR3 is TGTGCCAGCAGTTTAAAACCTCACCTAGCGGGGGTCGCCTACAATGAGCAGTTCTTC. The rearrangement joins TRBV2 to TRBJ2-1; 10 bases match TRBD2. Germline V gene sequence: CDR1 SNHLY, CDR2 FYNNEI. The CDR3 covers 19 residues. V lost 5 bases to trimming and J lost 2 bases; unmatched junction nucleotides: 15.

This clonotype was seen at least ten times. CDR3 in DNA: TGCAGCGTTGAAGGTAGTCCGAGGGGGACCCAGTACTTC. Its protein is CSVEGSPRGTQYF. This chain uses TRBV29-1 with TRBJ2-5, with D perhaps given as TRBD1 or TRBD2 (5 bases each). The germline V gene encodes CDR1 SQVTM and CDR2 ANQGSEA. CDR3 length equals 13 residues. Trimming removed 1 base from V and 7 bases from J, with 13 bases in between.

This clonotype was seen more than once but under ten times. The V call is TRBV20-1, the J call TRBJ2-1; 11 nucleotides align to TRBD2. The CDR3 consists of 15 residues. J gave up 7 bases and V 2 bases, and 7 bases lay outside the gene matches. Germline V gives CDR1 DFQATT, CDR2 SNEGSKA (reference sequence). CDR3 coding DNA: TGCAGTGCTAGAAAACTAGCGGGAGTTACGAATGAGCAGTTCTTC. Protein product: CSARKLAGVTNEQFF.

The genes are TRBV3-1 and TRBJ2-4; D unclear. Matching the DNA end better, TRBJ2-7 makes the J call doubtful. The CDR3 sequence is 12 residues long. Germline V gene lookup returns CDR1 LGHDT and CDR2 YNNKEL (reference sequence). The CDR3 DNA sequence: TGTGCCAGCAGCCAAACGCTAGGCGAGCAGTACTTC. The encoded protein is CASSQTLGEQYF.

The chain uses TRBV4-1 and TRBJ2-3, with unresolved D. The CDR3 is 18 residues long. The V end lost 2 bases, the J end lost 3 bases, and 21 bases lay between the germline ends. Germline-derived CDR1 and CDR2 are MGHRA and YSYEKL. This CDR3 reads CASSQHLRIFATTDTQYF. CDR3 DNA sequence: TGCGCCAGCAGCCAACATCTGAGAATCTTTGCGACGACAGATACGCAGTATTTT.

The V call is TRBV7-9, the J call TRBJ1-1; maybe TRBD1 (6 bases). CDR3 size: 15 residues. Per the germline V gene, CDR1 is SEHNR and CDR2 is FQNEAQ (reference sequence). Trimming took off 2 bases at V and 4 bases at J, with 14 bases between the two ends. Here the CDR3 reads CASSLKETGPTEAFF. CDR3 sequence (DNA): TGTGCCAGCAGCTTAAAGGAAACAGGGCCCACTGAAGCTTTCTTT.

V is TRBV4-2 and J is TRBJ2-4; TRBD2 matches at 8 bases. The DNA end is a closer match to TRBJ2-7, so the J assignment may be wrong. The CDR3 extends over 16 amino acids. Germline CDR1 reads LGHNA; CDR2 reads YNFKEQ. The CDR3 sequence is CASSQANSGKYYEQYF. The CDR3 DNA follows: TGTGCCAGCAGCCAAGCGAATAGCGGGAAGTACTACGAGCAGTACTTC.

The chain couples TRBV5-6 to TRBJ2-3; D call uncertain. This CDR3 has 16 amino acids. The V gene lost 0 bases and the J gene lost 2 bases, with 13 bases spanning the gap. Looked up from germline, CDR1 is SGHDT and CDR2 is YYEEEE. Here the CDR3 reads CASSLAQARFTDTQYF. The DNA of the CDR3 is TGTGCCAGCAGCTTGGCTCAGGCCCGCTTCACAGATACGCAGTATTTT.

The table lists this clonotype with many counts. DNA of the CDR3: TGCAGTGCTAGAGGCCTCAGGGATACGTCACCCCTCCACTTT. This translates into CSARGLRDTSPLHF. The chain couples TRBV20-1 to TRBJ1-6, with D maybe TRBD1 (5 bases). From germline, CDR1 is DFQATT and CDR2 SNEGSKA (reference sequence). This CDR3 comprises 14 residues. V dropped 1 base and J dropped 10 bases, with 14 bases sitting between them.

The sample holds many counts of this clonotype. The gene calls are TRBV12-3 or TRBV12-4 and TRBJ1-2; 9 positions match TRBD1. CDR3 length: 15 amino acids. V gave up 1 base and J gave up 4 bases; unmatched junction bases: 4. CDR3 loop: CASSLEGQGSYGYTF. CDR3 DNA: TGTGCCAGCAGTTTAGAGGGACAGGGTTCCTATGGCTACACCTTC.

Remarks on this clonotype: The conserved phenylalanine or tryptophan is not found at the CDR3 terminus, so this likely reflects a read error. This chain connects TRBV7-2 to TRBJ2-1, with 13 bases identical to TRBD2. The CDR3 has 17 amino acids. Losses at the gene ends were 8 bases for V and 0 bases for J; bases not matched to a gene: 7. Germline CDR1 SGHTA, CDR2 FQGNSA. This chain's CDR3 is CASQGLAGTSSYNEQFL. CDR3 coding DNA: TGTGCCAGCCAGGGACTAGCGGGGACAAGCTCCTACAATGAGCAGTTCTTA.

This clonotype was counted only a few times. J is TRBJ1-2 and V is TRBV27; the match to TRBD1 covers 7 bases. Per the germline V gene, CDR1 is MNHEY and CDR2 is SMNVEV (reference sequence). The V segment lost 5 bases and the J segment 6 bases; nucleotides outside the gene matches: 9. The CDR3 covers 14 residues. CDR3 residues: CASSPLPGTDGYTF. In nucleotides, the CDR3 is TGTGCCAGCAGTCCCTTGCCAGGGACAGATGGCTACACCTTC.

There are many counts of this clonotype. The J gene is TRBJ2-7, the V gene TRBV29-1; TRBD1 might be the D (6 bases). Germline V CDR1 and CDR2: SQVTM, ANQGSEA. V lost 5 bases to trimming and J lost 10 bases, with 15 bases between them. This CDR3 has 11 amino acids. Here the CDR3 DNA reads TGCAGCGTTACTTCCGGGGACAACCAGTACTTC. Amino acid sequence: CSVTSGDNQYF.

This clonotype appeared a few times. The chain combines TRBV11-2 with TRBJ2-5; D unclear. Looked up from germline, CDR1 is SGHAT and CDR2 is FQNNGV. This CDR3 has 14 residues. With 1 base removed from V and 5 bases from J, the gap between germline ends came to 11 bases. The CDR3 region is CASSLVTLGETQYF. The CDR3 bases are TGTGCCAGCAGCTTAGTGACTTTGGGGGAGACCCAGTACTTC.

The CDR3: CASSLRTSGGKANTGELFF. Here the CDR3 DNA reads TGCGCCAGCAGCCTGCGGACTAGCGGGGGGAAAGCGAACACCGGGGAGCTGTTTTTT. The chain couples TRBV4-1 to TRBJ2-2, with 14 bases matching TRBD2. Germline V gives CDR1 MGHRA, CDR2 YSYEKL. The ends lost 4 bases at V and 0 bases at J; junction bases unmatched: 7. This CDR3 contains 19 residues.